Listed here is a single TCR beta chain. The antigen is not known. MiXCR, applied by TCRdb to the RT-PCR reads, yields one record per CDR3 protein. The sample yields approximately 530,000 distinct CDR3 sequences, approximately 7.1% seen once. The sample originates from a study of response to subunit inactivated influenza vaccine. Points from the study as a whole: That few new T cells are recruited by each seasonal influenza vaccination was the authors' suggestion.

The CDR3 extends over 17 amino acids. Germline values: CDR1 SGHDT, CDR2 YYEEEE. Trimming took 3 bases from V and 4 from J, leaving 20 bases between them. The specimen was PBMCs from blood, collected 23 months after vaccination. J is TRBJ2-1 and V is TRBV5-6, with D tentatively TRBD1 or TRBD2 (5 bases each). This receptor was identified in a man aged 50 to 69 who received an inactivated influenza vaccine. The CDR3 bases are TGTGCCAGCAGCTCGGACTCCTGGAGACAGACTTACAATGAGCAGTTCTTC. Protein sequence: CASSSDSWRQTYNEQFF.